This passage covers 17 T cell receptor beta chains from one sample sequenced in a study of T cell repertoires and leukemia-associated antigens. Using its own MiXCR run on the 5' RACE reads, TCRdb lists one record per CDR3 protein. The table shows 8,000 to 10,000 distinct CDR3 sequences, with 40% to 45% occurring only once. These TCRs' antigens remain unknown. Input material: CD3+ T cells sorted from blood and cultured. The receptor set was obtained from a female donor in good health.

The gene calls are TRBV4-1 and TRBJ2-5; perhaps TRBD2 as D (5 bases). V lost 3 bases and J lost 2, with 16 bases in between. Looked up from germline, CDR1 is MGHRA and CDR2 is YSYEKL. This CDR3 is 16 amino acids long. CDR3 bases: TGCGCCAGCAGCCAGATCGAAGCGGACTTACAAGAGACCCAGTACTTC. This codes for CASSQIEADLQETQYF.

In regard to this clonotype: The CDR3 end shows no conserved phenylalanine or tryptophan, and so a read error is likely. V and J are TRBV7-2 and TRBJ2-7, with TRBD1 as a possible D gene (6 bases). The CDR3 length is 16 residues. The germline V gene has CDR1 SGHTA and CDR2 FQGNSA. V gave up 9 bases and J gave up 7 bases, with 28 bases separating them. In nucleotides, the CDR3 is TGTGCCAGAAGCCGAGTACAGGGATTGCGCATTTCTGAGCAGTACCTC. It encodes CARSRVQGLRISEQYL.

This clonotype was found a few times. This chain uses TRBV6-5 with TRBJ1-2, with D possibly matching TRBD1 (5 bases). With 4 bases removed from V and 4 bases from J, the gap between germline ends came to 7 bases. Germline V gene data show CDR1 as MNHEY and CDR2 as SVGAGI. CDR3 length equals 12 residues. CDR3 in DNA: TGTGCCAGCAGTTTCGACAGCTATGGCTACACCTTC. Its protein product is CASSFDSYGYTF.

The gene calls are TRBV5-1 and TRBJ2-6; perhaps D is TRBD1 or TRBD2 (6 bases each). CDR1 is SGHRS, CDR2 YFSETQ, per germline. V was trimmed by 4 bases and J by 0 bases, leaving 17 bases between them. This CDR3 comprises 18 residues. CDR3 nucleotide sequence: TGCGCCAGCAGCCGGGCGGGGACAAGGGACTCTGGGGCCAACGTCCTGACTTTC. This gives the protein CASSRAGTRDSGANVLTF.

Details on this clonotype: Likely a read error: the CDR3 ends without its conserved phenylalanine or tryptophan. The chain combines TRBV6-6 with TRBJ1-1; TRBD1 matches 7 bases. This CDR3 spans 15 amino acids. V was pared by 0 bases and J by 4 bases, with 5 bases of the junction left unmatched. Germline CDR1 and CDR2: MNHNY and SVGAGI (reference sequence). As DNA, the CDR3 is TGTGCCAGCAGTTACTCGTCGACAGGGAGCACTGAAGCTTTCCTT. Translated: CASSYSSTGSTEAFL.

CDR3 in amino acids: CATSRDKAENQPQHF. Here the CDR3 DNA reads TGTGCCACCAGCAGAGATAAGGCAGAGAATCAGCCCCAGCATTTT. The chain recombines TRBV15 with TRBJ1-5; D is unclear. V was clipped by 0 bases and J by 4 bases, with 10 bases between them. Germline V gene sequence: CDR1 LNHNV, CDR2 YYDKDF (reference sequence). CDR3 length: 15 amino acids.

The chain carries TRBV20-1 and TRBJ2-3, with 8 bases matching TRBD2. The CDR3 covers 20 residues. Germline V CDR1 and CDR2: DFQATT, SNEGSKA (reference sequence). The V segment lost 3 bases and the J segment 0 bases; nucleotides outside the gene matches: 20. The CDR3 nucleotides read TGCAGTGCTAGTAACCCAAGGTCCTTACTAGCGGTTACTAGCACAGATACGCAGTATTTT. This gives the protein CSASNPRSLLAVTSTDTQYF.

Here the CDR3 DNA reads TGTGCCAGCGAAGGGAAGGGGGCTCACTATGGCTACACCTTC. Amino acids: CASEGKGAHYGYTF. The rearrangement joins TRBV28 to TRBJ1-2; 7 bases fit TRBD1. Per the germline V gene, CDR1 is MDHEN and CDR2 is SYDVKM. The CDR3 sequence is 14 residues long. V lost 8 bases to trimming and J lost 3 bases; unmatched junction nucleotides: 9.

This chain connects TRBV2 to TRBJ2-3, with 8 bases fitting TRBD2. Trimming took 5 bases from V and 2 from J; bases not matched to a gene: 3. Germline V gives CDR1 SNHLY, CDR2 FYNNEI. The CDR3 runs to 14 residues. The CDR3 DNA follows: TGTGCCAGCAGTTTCGGACTAGCCACAGATACGCAGTATTTT. Its translation is CASSFGLATDTQYF.

This clonotype was counted a few times. CDR3 nucleotides: TGTGCCAGCAGTGAAGGACCCGCCACAATTAACTATGGCTACACCTTC. This encodes CASSEGPATINYGYTF. This sequence joins TRBV6-1 and TRBJ1-2; no firm D call. Trimming pared 1 base from V and 1 base from J, leaving 13 bases between. The germline V gene has CDR1 MNHNS and CDR2 SASEGT. The CDR3 runs to 16 residues.

The chain couples TRBV7-4 to TRBJ1-1, with D perhaps matching TRBD1 (5 bases). The CDR3 is 15 amino acids. CDR1 is SGHVT, CDR2 SQSDAQ, per germline. V was trimmed by 4 bases and J by 0 bases, leaving 12 bases between them. The CDR3 spells CASSSDTIMNTEAFF. CDR3 sequence (DNA): TGTGCCAGCAGCTCGGACACTATAATGAACACTGAAGCTTTCTTT.

This clonotype was picked up one time. The J gene is TRBJ2-7, the V gene TRBV20-1; D is uncertain. The CDR3 is made up of 12 amino acids. Trimming took off 1 base at V and 0 bases at J, with 4 bases between the two ends. Germline CDR1 and CDR2: DFQATT and SNEGSKA (reference sequence). The CDR3 bases are TGCAGTGCTAGAGGGGGCTCCTACGAGCAGTACTTC. It specifies CSARGGSYEQYF.

This clonotype is deemed medium-sized (0.01 to 0.1%). This sequence joins TRBV7-8 and TRBJ2-1, with 8 nucleotides matching TRBD1. Germline CDR1 is SGHVS and CDR2 is FQNEAQ. The CDR3 spans 14 residues. The J segment lost 10 bases and the V segment lost 6 bases, leaving 11 bases of the junction unmatched. The CDR3 here is CASRSRGQSWEQFF. CDR3 DNA: TGTGCCAGCAGAAGCAGGGGGCAGAGTTGGGAGCAGTTCTTC.

This clonotype is judged medium-sized. The rearrangement uses TRBV11-2 and TRBJ1-2; 9 bases match TRBD1. The V gene's germline CDR1 is SGHAT and CDR2 FQNNGV. This CDR3 contains 16 residues. The junction had 14 bases not matched to a gene; V was cut back by 5 bases and J by 7 bases. This chain's CDR3 is CASSLRTGGAKGGYTF. In nucleotides, the CDR3 is TGTGCCAGCAGCCTGAGAACAGGGGGCGCAAAGGGTGGCTACACCTTC.

The chain joins TRBV20-1 to TRBJ2-1; tentatively, D is TRBD2 (6 bases). Per the germline V gene, CDR1 is DFQATT and CDR2 is SNEGSKA (reference sequence). The CDR3 totals 16 residues. V was clipped by 0 bases and J by 2 bases, with 14 bases between them. The CDR3 spells CSARDLLGGAYNEQFF. CDR3 nucleotide sequence: TGCAGTGCTAGAGATTTGTTGGGGGGAGCCTACAATGAGCAGTTCTTC.

The chain couples TRBV28 to TRBJ1-5; no clear D. The germline CDR1 and CDR2 sequences are MDHEN and SYDVKM. This CDR3 contains 13 residues. Trimming pared 8 bases from V and 7 bases from J, leaving 15 bases between. The CDR3 loop is CASGVPYGQPQHF. CDR3 nucleotides: TGTGCCAGCGGGGTCCCATATGGACAGCCCCAGCATTTT.

The chain employs TRBV5-1 and TRBJ1-2, with 9 bases identical to TRBD1. Germline V gene sequence: CDR1 SGHRS, CDR2 YFSETQ. The CDR3 contains 14 residues. The J segment lost 7 bases and the V segment lost 7 bases, leaving 11 bases of the junction unmatched. The CDR3 DNA reads TGCGCCAGCTCAACAGGGACAGGGATTAGTGGCTACACCTTC. Translated: CASSTGTGISGYTF.